This T cell receptor (beta chain) was captured by sequencing in a study of Graves' ophthalmopathy and Graves' hyperthyroidism. Trimming cost V 0 bases and J 5 bases; bases outside gene matches: 4. The CDR3 consists of 15 residues. The germline CDR1 and CDR2 sequences are GTSNPN and SVGIG (reference sequence). Amplification of the TCR beta CDR3 regions used RNA transcripts (as template). The library came from an HTBI-primed first-round RT-PCR and a second-round multiplex PCR. MiXCR was run by TCRdb on the multiplex PCR reads, yielding one entry per CDR3 protein. The table has hundreds of thousands of distinct CDR3 sequences, over 13% seen once. This clonotype showed up many times.

Material for sequencing was blood. The rearrangement uses TRBV30 and TRBJ2-5; 12 nucleotides match TRBD2. The TCR was taken from a woman aged 25 to 39 with Graves' ophthalmopathy. The CDR3: CAWSVTSGRRETQYF. The CDR3 DNA follows: TGTGCCTGGAGTGTAACTAGCGGGAGGCGGGAGACCCAGTACTTC.